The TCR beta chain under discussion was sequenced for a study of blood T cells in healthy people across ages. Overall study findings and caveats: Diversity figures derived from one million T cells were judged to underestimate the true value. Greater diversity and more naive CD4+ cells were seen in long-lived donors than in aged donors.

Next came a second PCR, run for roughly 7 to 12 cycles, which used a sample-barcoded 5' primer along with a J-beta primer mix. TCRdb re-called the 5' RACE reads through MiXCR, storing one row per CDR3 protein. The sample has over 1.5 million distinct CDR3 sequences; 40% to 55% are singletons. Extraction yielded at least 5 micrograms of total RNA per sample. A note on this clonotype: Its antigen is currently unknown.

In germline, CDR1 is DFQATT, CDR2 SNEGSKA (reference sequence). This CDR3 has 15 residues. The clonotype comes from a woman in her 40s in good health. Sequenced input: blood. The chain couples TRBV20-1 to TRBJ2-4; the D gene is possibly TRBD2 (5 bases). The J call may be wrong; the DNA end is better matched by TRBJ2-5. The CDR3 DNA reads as TGCAGTGCTAGAGATAGTAGCGACTTCCGAGAGACCCAGTACTTC. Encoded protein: CSARDSSDFRETQYF.